These 13 T cell receptor beta chains share one sample of origin, sequenced in a study of blood T cells in healthy people across ages (dated by TCRdb to the mid-2010s). The method was 5' RACE. The instrument was an Illumina HiSeq 2500. A second about 6 to 11 cycle PCR used a sample-barcoded 5' primer and a J-beta primer mix. TCRdb trimmed public reads at Q25 via fastp, called clones via MiXCR and kept in-frame beta chains. Each CDR3 protein gets just one entry, which takes the most common genes and DNA from the rows behind it. In all, the sample holds about 680,000 distinct CDR3 sequences, and approximately 50% of those were seen once. Roughly 34% of the sample is in the top ten clones. The sample consisted of blood. These TCRs come from a woman in her fifties or sixties in good health.

J is TRBJ2-7 and V is TRBV12-3 or TRBV12-4, with TRBD1 matching over 7 bases. V trimming: 6 bases; J trimming: 2 bases; junction bases outside the gene matches: 10. The CDR3 spans 15 residues. CDR3 in DNA: TGTGCCAGCAGGCCACAGGGGTCGCCCACCTACGAGCAGTACTTC. Amino acids: CASRPQGSPTYEQYF.

This clonotype was found a few times. The chain links TRBV10-3 to TRBJ2-7; TRBD2 matches at 13 bases. After removal of 4 bases from V and 0 bases from J, the junction contained 6 bases not matched to a gene. The CDR3 runs 17 residues. CDR1 ENHRY and CDR2 SYGVKD come from the germline V gene. As DNA, the CDR3 is TGTGCCATCAGTGCGGGACTAGCGGGACCTCTCTCCTACGAGCAGTACTTC. Translated: CAISAGLAGPLSYEQYF.

V usage is TRBV2 and J usage is TRBJ1-1, with 8 positions matching TRBD1. Per the germline V gene, CDR1 is SNHLY and CDR2 is FYNNEI. The CDR3 totals 15 residues. Unmatched junction bases numbered 10, after V lost 6 bases and J lost 4 bases. As DNA, the CDR3 is TGTGCCAGCAGAAGTGGTCAGGGGGCATGCACTGAAGCTTTCTTT. This gives the protein CASRSGQGACTEAFF.

This chain joins TRBV9 and TRBJ2-1, with 7 positions matching TRBD2. The V segment lost 0 bases and the J segment 9 bases; nucleotides outside the gene matches: 9. The CDR3 has 15 residues. Looked up from germline, CDR1 is SGDLS and CDR2 is YYNGEE. CDR3 sequence reads: CASSVEVLASGEQFF. The CDR3 region has the DNA TGTGCCAGCAGCGTAGAGGTACTAGCGTCCGGTGAGCAGTTCTTC.

This rearrangement joins TRBV15 to TRBJ1-2; D is unclear. Germline assignment: CDR1 LNHNV and CDR2 YYDKDF (reference sequence). The V end lost 5 bases, the J end lost 8 bases, and 15 bases lay between the germline ends. This CDR3 has 13 amino acids. The CDR3 DNA follows: TGTGCCACCAGCGTGGATAAGGTCTGGGGCTACACCTTC. It yields the protein CATSVDKVWGYTF.

The chain has TRBV20-1 and TRBJ2-4, with TRBD1 matching 8 bases. The DNA end is a closer match to TRBJ2-7, so the J assignment may be wrong. CDR3 length equals 15 residues. Germline values: CDR1 DFQATT, CDR2 SNEGSKA (reference sequence). The CDR3 spells CSAPPADRGPYEQYF. CDR3 DNA sequence: TGCAGTGCCCCCCCAGCAGACAGGGGCCCCTACGAGCAGTACTTC.

The chain combines TRBV30 with TRBJ2-5; D remains unclear. The CDR3 consists of 14 residues. From germline, CDR1 is GTSNPN and CDR2 SVGIG (reference sequence). Trimming removed 0 bases from V and 5 bases from J, with 13 bases in between. This CDR3 is CAWSVRPSGETQYF. The CDR3 DNA reads as TGTGCCTGGAGTGTACGACCCTCCGGGGAGACCCAGTACTTC.

This chain connects TRBV20-1 to TRBJ2-1; 9 nucleotides agree with TRBD2. The CDR3 totals 15 residues. The germline CDR1 and CDR2 sequences are DFQATT and SNEGSKA (reference sequence). The trim removed 3 bases at V and 1 base at J, leaving 4 bases unmatched. DNA for the CDR3: TGCAGTGCTAGCGAAGCGGGAGGTTCCTACAATGAGCAGTTCTTC. This sequence encodes CSASEAGGSYNEQFF.

The chain uses TRBV6-6 and TRBJ1-6; D may be TRBD1 (5 bases). CDR3 length: 16 amino acids. Germline-derived CDR1 and CDR2 are MNHNY and SVGAGI (reference sequence). V dropped 2 bases and J dropped 4 bases, with 12 bases sitting between them. In DNA form, the CDR3 reads TGTGCCAGCAGTTACGGGACGACAGCTTATAATTCACCCCTCCACTTT. The encoded protein is CASSYGTTAYNSPLHF.

This clonotype was seen a few times. V is TRBV7-2 and J is TRBJ1-4; D perhaps matches TRBD1 (5 bases). V lost 0 bases and J 6 bases, leaving 11 bases between the germline ends. This CDR3 is 15 amino acids long. Per germline, CDR1 SGHTA and CDR2 FQGNSA. The CDR3 DNA reads TGTGCCAGCAGCTTAGCGAGTCAGGGTTATGAAAAACTGTTTTTT. It specifies CASSLASQGYEKLFF.

This clonotype was picked up a small number of times. The genes are TRBV28 and TRBJ1-2; D is unresolved. The germline CDR1 and CDR2 sequences are MDHEN and SYDVKM. The V end lost 5 bases, the J end lost 2 bases, and 6 bases lay between the germline ends. The CDR3 has 12 amino acids. The CDR3 sequence: CASSQQNYGYTF. The CDR3 DNA is TGTGCCAGCAGTCAGCAGAACTATGGCTACACCTTC.

The chain carries TRBV29-1 and TRBJ1-2; D ambiguous. Per the germline V gene, CDR1 is SQVTM and CDR2 is ANQGSEA. This CDR3 contains 13 residues. Trimming pared 7 bases from V and 8 bases from J, leaving 20 bases between. Here the CDR3 reads CSARLDGERGYTF. The CDR3 bases are TGCAGCGCCCGTTTAGACGGAGAACGGGGCTACACCTTC.

The V call is TRBV20-1, the J call TRBJ1-6; D ambiguous. The CDR3 covers 13 residues. Germline CDR1 reads DFQATT; CDR2 reads SNEGSKA (reference sequence). V shed 3 bases and J shed 9 bases, with 12 bases lying between them. CDR3 sequence reads: CSAREFTGSPLHF. CDR3 nucleotide sequence: TGCAGTGCTAGGGAGTTTACGGGTTCACCCCTCCACTTT.